The next 14 T cell receptor beta chains were all read from a single sample in a study of shared T cell receptors in the human thymus. Clones were read by immunoSEQ multiplex PCR, and TCRdb kept only the in-frame ones, dropping some. The data contain under 850,000 clones, 70% to 90% of them seen just once; the ten biggest clones take up 0.01%. These data also featured in a second study, about human thymus T cells.

The sequencing input was thymocytes. The receptor source for this set is a boy under two years old with a congenital heart defect.

The gene calls are TRBV5-3 and TRBJ1-5, with D maybe TRBD1 (6 bases). TRBV5-3 carries the ORF label, with uncertain function. Trimming took off 4 bases at V and 0 bases at J, with 20 bases between the two ends. The CDR3 has 18 residues. The CDR3 bases are TGTGCCAGAAGCCTCGCTGGCGCACCAGGGGTTAGCAATCAGCCCCAGCATTTT. Translating it yields CARSLAGAPGVSNQPQHF.

The chain links TRBV27 to TRBJ2-5; D is possibly TRBD1 (6 bases). The germline V and J ends were trimmed by 6 bases and 6 bases, with 17 bases remaining between them. The CDR3 sequence is 14 residues long. CDR1 and CDR2 (germline): MNHEY, SMNVEV (reference sequence). CDR3 amino acids: CASRKGQSAQTQYF. Here the CDR3 DNA reads TGTGCCAGCAGGAAAGGACAGTCGGCACAGACCCAGTACTTC.

The rearrangement uses TRBV28 and TRBJ2-1, with 7 bases matching TRBD2. The CDR3 is 18 amino acids. Germline CDR1 and CDR2: MDHEN and SYDVKM. V trimming: 3 bases; J trimming: 0 bases; junction bases outside the gene matches: 11. The CDR3 coding sequence is TGTGCCAGCAGTTTGAGTCTAGCGGAGTGGAGCTCCTACAATGAGCAGTTCTTC. It codes for CASSLSLAEWSSYNEQFF.

The chain joins TRBV7-8 to TRBJ1-5; D may be TRBD1 (5 bases). V dropped 0 bases and J dropped 1 base, with 16 bases sitting between them. The CDR3 length is 18 residues. Germline V gene data show CDR1 as SGHVS and CDR2 as FQNEAQ. The CDR3 DNA follows: TGTGCCAGCAGCTTAGCGATGCGGGGCGAGGGAAGCAATCAGCCCCAGCATTTT. Amino acid sequence: CASSLAMRGEGSNQPQHF.

The rearrangement links TRBV2 to TRBJ2-1, with 11 bases identical to TRBD2. The length of the CDR3 is 16 residues. Germline V gene sequence: CDR1 SNHLY, CDR2 FYNNEI. The junction had 10 bases not matched to a gene; V was cut back by 7 bases and J by 5 bases. DNA for the CDR3: TGTGCCAGCATCTTCCCACCGGGACTAGCGGACAATGAGCAGTTCTTC. Translated, it gives CASIFPPGLADNEQFF.

This chain links TRBV25-1 with TRBJ2-5; D call uncertain. Trimming removed 3 bases at V and 4 bases at J, with 9 bases between. The CDR3 has 13 residues. Germline V gene data show CDR1 as MGHDK and CDR2 as SYGVNS. The CDR3 loop reads CASSEAGRETQYF. Written as DNA, the CDR3 is TGTGCCAGCAGTGAGGCAGGAAGAGAGACCCAGTACTTC.

The CDR3 loop is CASSHGTAGKYGYTF. The CDR3 nucleotides are TGTGCCAGCAGCCACGGGACAGCCGGGAAATATGGCTACACCTTC. The chain recombines TRBV7-9 with TRBJ1-2; 7 bases map to TRBD1. The CDR3 is made up of 15 amino acids. Germline CDR1 reads SEHNR; CDR2 reads FQNEAQ (reference sequence). The J segment lost 5 bases and the V segment lost 5 bases, leaving 11 bases of the junction unmatched.

V and J are TRBV4-3 and TRBJ2-1, with 14 bases lining up with TRBD2. Germline loops: CDR1 LGHNA, CDR2 YSLEER. Losses at the gene ends were 0 bases for V and 10 bases for J; bases not matched to a gene: 11. The CDR3 extends over 18 amino acids. The CDR3 DNA reads TGCGCCAGCAGCCAAGAACGGACTAGCGGGAGGATTTCAAGAGAGCAGTTCTTC. Its protein is CASSQERTSGRISREQFF.

This sequence joins TRBV6-4 and TRBJ2-1; tentatively, D is TRBD2 (6 bases). V was clipped by 2 bases and J by 10 bases, with 9 bases between them. The CDR3 length is 12 residues. From germline, CDR1 is MRHNA and CDR2 SNTAGT. The CDR3 sequence is CASSDDRGEQFF. The CDR3 bases are TGTGCCAGCAGTGACGATCGGGGGGAGCAGTTCTTC.

V and J are TRBV5-5 and TRBJ2-7; TRBD1 might be the D (5 bases). This CDR3 contains 11 residues. Germline assignment: CDR1 SGHKS and CDR2 YYEKEE (reference sequence). V was trimmed by 6 bases and J by 7 bases, leaving 11 bases between them. CDR3 in amino acids: CASTQGEEQYF. The CDR3 nucleotides are TGTGCCAGCACCCAGGGCGAGGAGCAGTACTTC.

The rearrangement uses TRBV6-6 and TRBJ2-1, with 10 bases identical to TRBD2. The CDR3 totals 14 residues. CDR1 is MNHNY and CDR2 is SVGAGI in the germline V gene (reference sequence). Unmatched junction bases numbered 1, after V lost 2 bases and J lost 6 bases. CDR3 sequence (DNA): TGTGCCAGCAGTTACACTAGCGGGACCAATGAGCAGTTCTTC. Translation gives CASSYTSGTNEQFF.

This clone was counted a single time. The rearrangement joins TRBV11-2 to TRBJ2-1; a weak D match, TRBD2 (6 bases). CDR1 and CDR2 (germline): SGHAT, FQNNGV. The V end lost 6 bases, the J end lost 10 bases, and 22 bases lay between the germline ends. The CDR3 runs 15 residues. As DNA, the CDR3 is TGTGCCAGCAGTGGGGGAGGCTGGCCGGAAGGGGAGCAGTTCTTC. This encodes CASSGGGWPEGEQFF. The full variable domain, rest sourced from reference TRBV11-2 and TRBJ2-1, is EAGVAQSPRYKIIEKRQSVAFWCNPISGHATLYWYQQILGQGPKLLIQFQNNGVVDDSQLPKDRFSAERLKGVDSTLKIQPAKLEDSAVYLCASSGGGWPEGEQFFGPGTRLTVL.

CDR3 in DNA: TGTGCCAGCAGCCCCCCGGGACAGTCCACCGGGGAGCTGTTTTTT. It codes for CASSPPGQSTGELFF. The chain recombines TRBV9 with TRBJ2-2, with 7 bases aligning to TRBD1. V was clipped by 4 bases and J by 4 bases; unmatched bases: 7. There are 15 residues in the CDR3. Germline V gives CDR1 SGDLS, CDR2 YYNGEE.

The chain links TRBV28 to TRBJ2-7; 9 positions match TRBD2. The germline V gene has CDR1 MDHEN and CDR2 SYDVKM. After removal of 6 bases from V and 4 bases from J, the junction contained 10 bases not matched to a gene. This CDR3 comprises 15 residues. CDR3 sequence (DNA): TGTGCCAGCAGAACTAATAGCGGGAGATTTTACGAGCAGTACTTC. This codes for CASRTNSGRFYEQYF.